The TCR beta chain described here comes from a study of T cell repertoires in cytomegalovirus infection. Study information: Well-studied HLA-B-restricted epitopes and recently identified HLA-C-restricted epitopes of CMV were both used in the study. Indications came from public TCR beta signatures; they pointed to CMV infection and to a matching HLA type.

On this clonotype itself: No antigen is known for it.

MiXCR, run by TCRdb on the reads, gives a single entry per CDR3 protein. The table shows some 940,000 distinct CDR3 sequences, with roughly 31% occurring only once. Whole-study results and caveats: Clonotypes of TCR beta that were HLA-C-restricted and CMV-specific dominated the ex vivo response.

The starting material was cultured CD8+ T cells from PBMCs, obtained from culture after CMV antigen stimulation. This receptor was obtained from a human donor in good health (CMV status not recorded). Some clones in this sample may be carry-over from other donors' samples.

Here the CDR3 DNA reads TGTGCCAGCAGCTCACTAGCGGGGCACCCCGGGGAGCTGTTTTTT. It specifies CASSSLAGHPGELFF. The chain has TRBV7-4 and TRBJ2-2; 10 positions match TRBD2. This CDR3 has 15 residues. The junction had 5 bases not matched to a gene; V was cut back by 4 bases and J by 6 bases. Germline assignment: CDR1 SGHVT and CDR2 SQSDAQ. The full variable domain, completed using reference TRBV7-4 and TRBJ2-2, is GAGVSQSPRYKVAKRGRDVALRCDSISGHVTLYWYRQTLGQGSEVLTYSQSDAQRDKSGRPSGRFSAERPERSVSTLKIQRTEQGDSAVYLCASSSLAGHPGELFFGEGSRLTVL.